This T cell receptor (beta chain) stems from a study of cytomegalovirus exposure and HLA in healthy donors. The PCR contained 60 Vbeta and 13 Jbeta primers. Sequencing was performed with immunoSEQ multiplex PCR; in TCRdb, only in-frame clones are kept and a portion is missing. The sample holds about 37,000 clones, 75% to 85% seen once. What was sequenced was PBMCs. The sequence was collected from a woman in her 40s in good health and CMV-seronegative.

The CDR3 sequence is CSVVGVISYNEQFF. The CDR3 bases are TGCAGCGTTGTGGGAGTAATCTCCTACAATGAGCAGTTCTTC. This sequence joins TRBV29-1 and TRBJ2-1; tentatively, D is TRBD2 (5 bases). The V end was cut by 4 bases, the J end by 0 bases, with 10 bases between. The germline gives CDR1 SQVTM, CDR2 ANQGSEA. There are 14 residues in the CDR3.